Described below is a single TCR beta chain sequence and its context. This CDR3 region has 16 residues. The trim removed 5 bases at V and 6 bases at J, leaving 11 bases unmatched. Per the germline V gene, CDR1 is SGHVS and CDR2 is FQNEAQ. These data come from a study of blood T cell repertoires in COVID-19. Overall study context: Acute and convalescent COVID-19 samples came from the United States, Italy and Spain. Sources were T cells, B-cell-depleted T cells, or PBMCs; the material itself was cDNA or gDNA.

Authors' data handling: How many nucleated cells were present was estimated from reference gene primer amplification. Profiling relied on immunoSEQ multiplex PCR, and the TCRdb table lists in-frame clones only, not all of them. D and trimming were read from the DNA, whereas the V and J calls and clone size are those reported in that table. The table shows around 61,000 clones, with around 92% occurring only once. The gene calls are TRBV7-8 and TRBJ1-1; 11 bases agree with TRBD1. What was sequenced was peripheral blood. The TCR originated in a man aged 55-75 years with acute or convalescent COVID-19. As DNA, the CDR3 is TGTGCCAGCAGCCCAAATCGGTTGGACAGGGGGCCTGAAGCTTTCTTT. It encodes CASSPNRLDRGPEAFF.